This T cell receptor (beta chain) was identified in a study of blood T cell repertoires in COVID-19. Only in-frame clones appear in the TCRdb table, and some are missing; sequencing was by immunoSEQ multiplex PCR. The table records about 240,000 clones, about four fifths of them present only once. Germline loops: CDR1 SGHKS, CDR2 YYEKEE (reference sequence). The CDR3 consists of 14 residues. The V gene lost 0 bases and the J gene lost 2 bases, with 9 bases spanning the gap. This clone has a single count. The source of this sequence is a man aged 45-60 years with acute or convalescent COVID-19. The material sequenced was peripheral blood. The chain has TRBV5-5 and TRBJ2-7; the D is unclear. CDR3 nucleotide sequence: TGTGCCAGCAGCTTGGTCCCAGGCGCCTACGAGCAGTACTTC. Protein product: CASSLVPGAYEQYF. Looking up the rest from reference TRBV5-5 and TRBJ2-7 gives the full variable domain: DAGVTQSPTHLIKTRGQQVTLRCSPISGHKSVSWYQQVLGQGPQFIFQYYEKEERGRGNFPDRFSARQFPNYSSELNVNALLLGDSALYLCASSLVPGAYEQYFGPGTRLTVT.